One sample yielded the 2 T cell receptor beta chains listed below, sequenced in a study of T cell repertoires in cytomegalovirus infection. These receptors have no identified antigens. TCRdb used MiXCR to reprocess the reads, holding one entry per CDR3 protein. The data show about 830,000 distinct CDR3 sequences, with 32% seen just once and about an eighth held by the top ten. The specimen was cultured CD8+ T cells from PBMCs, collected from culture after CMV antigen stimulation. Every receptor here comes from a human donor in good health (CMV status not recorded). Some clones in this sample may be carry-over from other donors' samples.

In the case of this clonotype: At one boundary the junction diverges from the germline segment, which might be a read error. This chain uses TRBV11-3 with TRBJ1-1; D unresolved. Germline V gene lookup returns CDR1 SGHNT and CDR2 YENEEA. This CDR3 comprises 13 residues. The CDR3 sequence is CASCLAGRSEAFF. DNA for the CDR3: TGTGCCAGCTGCTTAGCGGGCCGGTCTGAAGCTTTCTTT.

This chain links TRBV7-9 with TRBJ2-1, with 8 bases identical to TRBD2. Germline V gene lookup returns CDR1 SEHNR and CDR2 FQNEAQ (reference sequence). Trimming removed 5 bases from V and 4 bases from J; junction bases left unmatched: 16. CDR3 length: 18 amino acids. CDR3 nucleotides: TGTGCCAGCAGCCATCCGTCCGATGGGCTAGCGGGTTACAATGAGCAGTTCTTC. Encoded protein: CASSHPSDGLAGYNEQFF.